The clone carrying this TCR beta chain was seen at least ten times. Its antigen is not identified. Via MiXCR, TCRdb re-called the 5' RACE reads, giving one row per CDR3 protein. The top ten hold 1.6% of the sample, which has 500,000 to 650,000 distinct CDR3 sequences, roughly 7.1% seen once. The data are from a study of identical twins. Overall study results and limits: Cross-sectional statistics, not tracking of the same donors, supported the conclusions. Out-of-frame alpha sequences that twins shared showed excess low generation probability. Excess sharing between twins was weaker in beta out-of-frame sequences.

CDR3 size: 14 residues. J was trimmed by 6 bases and V by 3 bases; bases with no gene match: 2. Germline CDR1 and CDR2: MDHEN and SYDVKM. These data are also associated with another study on yellow fever vaccine responses in identical twins.

Sequencing used PBMCs. This sequence was found in a woman between 18 and 30 years old in good health. The J gene is TRBJ2-2, the V gene TRBV28; 9 nucleotides line up with TRBD2. The CDR3 protein is CASSLGLASGELFF. DNA for the CDR3: TGTGCCAGCAGTTTGGGACTAGCATCCGGGGAGCTGTTTTTT.